This TCR beta chain originates from a study of cytomegalovirus exposure and HLA in healthy donors. Background on the study: HLA-typed donors were the source of roughly 85 million unique TCRs held in an early data release.

The CDR3 runs to 13 residues. Trimming cost V 10 bases and J 2 bases; bases outside gene matches: 6. CDR1 is LNHDA and CDR2 is SQIVND in the germline V gene (reference sequence). PCR involved 60 Vbeta and 13 Jbeta primers. Only in-frame clones appear in the TCRdb table, and some are missing; sequencing was by immunoSEQ multiplex PCR. The sample has 140,000 to 150,000 clones, 72% seen once. The sample holds one count of this clone. The chain is built from TRBV19 and TRBJ2-7; TRBD1 agrees at 9 bases. This clonotype was obtained from a man aged 35 to 55 in good health and CMV-seronegative. The sequencing input was PBMCs. The CDR3 here is CATRTGAPYEQYF. In DNA form, the CDR3 reads TGTGCCACCCGGACAGGGGCCCCCTACGAGCAGTACTTC.